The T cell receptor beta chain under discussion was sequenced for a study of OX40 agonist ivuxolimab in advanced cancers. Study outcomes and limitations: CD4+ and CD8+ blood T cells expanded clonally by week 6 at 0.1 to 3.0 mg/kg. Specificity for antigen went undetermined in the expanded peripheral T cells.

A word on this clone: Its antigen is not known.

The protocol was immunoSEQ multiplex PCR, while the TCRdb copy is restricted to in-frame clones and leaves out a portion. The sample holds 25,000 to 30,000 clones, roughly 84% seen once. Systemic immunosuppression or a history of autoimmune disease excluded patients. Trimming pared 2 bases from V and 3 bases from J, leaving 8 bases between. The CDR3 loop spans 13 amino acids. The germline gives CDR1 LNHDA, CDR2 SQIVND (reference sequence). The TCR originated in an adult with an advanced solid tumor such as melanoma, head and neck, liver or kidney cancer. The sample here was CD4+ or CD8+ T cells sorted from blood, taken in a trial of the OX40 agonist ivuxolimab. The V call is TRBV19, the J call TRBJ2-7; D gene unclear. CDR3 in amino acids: CASSITYGYEQYF. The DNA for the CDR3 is TGTGCCAGTAGTATAACGTACGGCTACGAGCAGTACTTC.